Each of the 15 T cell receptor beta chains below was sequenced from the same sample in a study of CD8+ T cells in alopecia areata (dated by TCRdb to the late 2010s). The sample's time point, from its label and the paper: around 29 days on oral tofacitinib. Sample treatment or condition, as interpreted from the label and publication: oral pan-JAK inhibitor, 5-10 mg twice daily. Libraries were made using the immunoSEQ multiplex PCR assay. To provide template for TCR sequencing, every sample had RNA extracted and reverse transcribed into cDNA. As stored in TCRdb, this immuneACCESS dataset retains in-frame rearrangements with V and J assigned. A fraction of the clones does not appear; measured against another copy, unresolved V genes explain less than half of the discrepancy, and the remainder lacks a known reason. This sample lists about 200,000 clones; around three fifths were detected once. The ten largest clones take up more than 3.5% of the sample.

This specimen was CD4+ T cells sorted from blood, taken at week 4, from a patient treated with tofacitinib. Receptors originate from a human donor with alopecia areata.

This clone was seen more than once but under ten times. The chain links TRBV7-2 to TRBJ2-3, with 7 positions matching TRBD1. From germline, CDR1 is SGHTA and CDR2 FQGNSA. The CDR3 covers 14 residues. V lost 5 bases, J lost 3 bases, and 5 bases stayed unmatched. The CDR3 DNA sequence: TGTGCCAGCAGCGCCAACAGGGGAACAGATACGCAGTATTTT. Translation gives CASSANRGTDTQYF.

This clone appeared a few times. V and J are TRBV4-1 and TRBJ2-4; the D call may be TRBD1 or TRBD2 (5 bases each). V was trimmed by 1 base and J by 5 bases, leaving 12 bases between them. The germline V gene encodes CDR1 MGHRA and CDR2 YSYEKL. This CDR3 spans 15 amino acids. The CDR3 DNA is TGCGCCAGCAGCCAAGGGATCGGGACCGAAAACATTCAGTACTTC. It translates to CASSQGIGTENIQYF.

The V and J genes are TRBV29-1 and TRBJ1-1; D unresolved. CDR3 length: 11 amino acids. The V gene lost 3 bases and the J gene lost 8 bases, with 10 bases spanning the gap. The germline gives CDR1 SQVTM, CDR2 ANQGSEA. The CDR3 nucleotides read TGCAGCGTTGATGCGGGCCAAGAAGCTTTCTTT. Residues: CSVDAGQEAFF.

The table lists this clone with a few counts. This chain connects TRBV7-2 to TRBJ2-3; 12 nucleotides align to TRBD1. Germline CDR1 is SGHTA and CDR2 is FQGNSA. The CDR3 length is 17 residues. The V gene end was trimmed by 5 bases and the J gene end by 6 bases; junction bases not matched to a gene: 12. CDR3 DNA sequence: TGTGCCAGCAGCCCCCAAGTTGGGACAGGGGGCGTCGATACGCAGTATTTT. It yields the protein CASSPQVGTGGVDTQYF. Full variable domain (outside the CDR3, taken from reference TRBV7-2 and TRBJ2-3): GAGVSQSPSNKVTEKGKDVELRCDPISGHTALYWYRQSLGQGLEFLIYFQGNSAPDKSGLPSDRFSAERTGGSVSTLTIQRTQQEDSAVYLCASSPQVGTGGVDTQYFGPGTRLTVL.

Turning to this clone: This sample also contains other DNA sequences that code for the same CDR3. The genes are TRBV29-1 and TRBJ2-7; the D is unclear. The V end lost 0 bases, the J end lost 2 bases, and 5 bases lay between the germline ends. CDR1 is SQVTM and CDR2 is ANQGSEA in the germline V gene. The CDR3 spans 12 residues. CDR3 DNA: TGCAGCGTTGAAGATGGAACCTACGAGCAGTACTTC. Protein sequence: CSVEDGTYEQYF.

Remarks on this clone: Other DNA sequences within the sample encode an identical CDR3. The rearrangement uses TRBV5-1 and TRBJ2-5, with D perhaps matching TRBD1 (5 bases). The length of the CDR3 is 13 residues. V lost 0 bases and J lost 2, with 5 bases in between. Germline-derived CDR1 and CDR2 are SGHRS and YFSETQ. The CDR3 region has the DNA TGCGCCAGCAGCTTGGACAGGCAAGAGACCCAGTACTTC. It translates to CASSLDRQETQYF.

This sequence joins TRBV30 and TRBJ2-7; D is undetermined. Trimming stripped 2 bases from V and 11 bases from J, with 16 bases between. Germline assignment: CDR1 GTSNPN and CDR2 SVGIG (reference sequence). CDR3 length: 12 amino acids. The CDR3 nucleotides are TGTGCCTGGAGTTTCGCACCGTTGGTGGAGTACTTC. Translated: CAWSFAPLVEYF.

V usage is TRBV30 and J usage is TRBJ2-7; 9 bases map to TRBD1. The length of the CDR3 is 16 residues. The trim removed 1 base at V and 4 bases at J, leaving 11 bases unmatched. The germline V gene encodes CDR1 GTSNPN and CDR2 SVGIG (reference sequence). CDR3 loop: CAWSGKPGTGFYEQYF. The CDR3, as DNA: TGTGCCTGGAGTGGGAAGCCCGGGACAGGGTTTTACGAGCAGTACTTC.

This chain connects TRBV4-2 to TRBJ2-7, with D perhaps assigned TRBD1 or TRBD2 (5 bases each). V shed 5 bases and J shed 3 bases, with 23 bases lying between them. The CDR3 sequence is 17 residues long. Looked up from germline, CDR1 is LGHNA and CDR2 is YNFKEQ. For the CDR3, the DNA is TGTGCCAGCAGCTGGGGGTTGGACGTGGAATTGGTCTACGAGCAGTACTTC. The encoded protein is CASSWGLDVELVYEQYF.

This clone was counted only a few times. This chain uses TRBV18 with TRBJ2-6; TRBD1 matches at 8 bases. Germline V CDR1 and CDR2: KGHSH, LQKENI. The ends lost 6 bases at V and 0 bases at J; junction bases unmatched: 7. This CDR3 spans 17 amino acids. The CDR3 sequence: CASSPGTGNSGANVLTF. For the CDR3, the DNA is TGTGCCAGCTCCCCCGGGACAGGAAACTCTGGGGCCAACGTCCTGACTTTC.

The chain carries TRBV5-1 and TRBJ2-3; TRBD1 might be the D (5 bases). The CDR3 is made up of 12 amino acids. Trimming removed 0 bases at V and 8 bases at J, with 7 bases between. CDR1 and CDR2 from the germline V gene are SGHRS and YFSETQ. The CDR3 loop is CASSLERGTQYF. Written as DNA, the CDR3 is TGCGCCAGCAGCTTGGAAAGGGGTACGCAGTATTTT.

The chain's CDR3 is CASSPPTSGGPRDTQYF. CDR3 sequence (DNA): TGTGCCAGCAGCCCCCCTACTAGCGGGGGACCCCGGGATACGCAGTATTTT. The V gene is TRBV5-4, the J gene TRBJ2-3; 11 nucleotides align to TRBD2. This CDR3 is built from 17 residues. The V gene end was trimmed by 4 bases and the J gene end by 6 bases; junction bases not matched to a gene: 13. In germline, CDR1 is SGHNT, CDR2 YYREEE (reference sequence). The whole variable domain, remainder taken from reference TRBV5-4 and TRBJ2-3, is ETGVTQSPTHLIKTRGQQVTLRCSSQSGHNTVSWYQQALGQGPQFIFQYYREEENGRGNFPPRFSGLQFPNYSSELNVNALELDDSALYLCASSPPTSGGPRDTQYFGPGTRLTVL.

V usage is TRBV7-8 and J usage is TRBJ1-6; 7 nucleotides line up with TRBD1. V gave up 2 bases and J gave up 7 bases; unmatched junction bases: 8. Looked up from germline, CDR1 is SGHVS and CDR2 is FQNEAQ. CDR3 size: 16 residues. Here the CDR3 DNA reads TGTGCCAGCAGCTTAAAGAGAGGGACAGTAAATTCACCCCTCCACTTT. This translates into CASSLKRGTVNSPLHF.

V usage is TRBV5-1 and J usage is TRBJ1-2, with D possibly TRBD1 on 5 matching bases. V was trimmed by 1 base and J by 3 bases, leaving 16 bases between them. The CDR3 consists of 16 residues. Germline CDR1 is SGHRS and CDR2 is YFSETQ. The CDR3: CASSLLPQGGDYGYTF. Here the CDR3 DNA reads TGCGCCAGCAGCTTGTTACCTCAGGGCGGGGACTATGGCTACACCTTC. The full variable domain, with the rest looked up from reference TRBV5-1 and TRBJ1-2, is KAGVTQTPRYLIKTRGQQVTLSCSPISGHRSVSWYQQTPGQGLQFLFEYFSETQRNKGNFPGRFSGRQFSNSRSEMNVSTLELGDSALYLCASSLLPQGGDYGYTFGSGTRLTVV.

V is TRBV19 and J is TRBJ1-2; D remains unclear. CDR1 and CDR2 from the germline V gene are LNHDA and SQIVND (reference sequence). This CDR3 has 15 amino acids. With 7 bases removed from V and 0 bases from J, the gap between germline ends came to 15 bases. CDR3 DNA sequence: TGTGCCAGTACTTCGTTGGGCAATTCTAACTATGGCTACACCTTC. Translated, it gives CASTSLGNSNYGYTF.